A single sample is the source of the 31 T cell receptor beta chains below, sequenced in a study of blood T cell repertoires in COVID-19. The protocol was immunoSEQ multiplex PCR, while the TCRdb copy is restricted to in-frame clones and leaves out a portion. The sample includes more than 50,000 clones, 89% seen only once; the top ten take nearly 5%. The sample consisted of peripheral blood. The receptors stem from a man in his sixties with active COVID-19.

This chain's CDR3 is CAISESAGGQNIQYF. The CDR3 coding sequence is TGTGCCATCAGTGAGTCGGCGGGGGGACAAAACATTCAGTACTTC. The chain joins TRBV10-3 to TRBJ2-4; 8 bases are a match to TRBD2. This CDR3 is 15 amino acids long. With V trimmed by 0 bases and J by 5 bases, 3 bases remained unmatched. The germline gives CDR1 ENHRY, CDR2 SYGVKD.

The V call is TRBV19, the J call TRBJ1-5, with TRBD1 as a possible D gene (6 bases). Trimming stripped 2 bases from V and 7 bases from J, with 15 bases between. Germline V CDR1 and CDR2: LNHDA, SQIVND (reference sequence). The CDR3 sequence is 15 residues long. The CDR3 DNA sequence: TGTGCCAGTAGTATAAGGCAGGGGAGTAGGCAGCCCCAGCATTTT. This codes for CASSIRQGSRQPQHF.

The chain employs TRBV30 and TRBJ1-2; 9 nucleotides align to TRBD1. V trimming: 2 bases; J trimming: 4 bases; junction bases outside the gene matches: 11. Germline V gene lookup returns CDR1 GTSNPN and CDR2 SVGIG (reference sequence). This CDR3 comprises 16 residues. CDR3 nucleotide sequence: TGTGCCTGGAGTATCACCGGGACAGGGACTATCTATGGCTACACCTTC. It encodes CAWSITGTGTIYGYTF.

V gene TRBV2 combines with J gene TRBJ2-7, with 10 bases lining up with TRBD2. The CDR3 length is 14 residues. CDR1 is SNHLY, CDR2 FYNNEI, per germline. V lost 4 bases and J lost 5; bases outside the gene matches: 5. CDR3 coding DNA: TGTGCCAGCAGTGGGCTAGCGGGAGTCAACGAGCAGTACTTC. Protein product: CASSGLAGVNEQYF.

The chain recombines TRBV7-3 with TRBJ2-1, with a possible D match to TRBD2 (6 bases). Trimming removed 3 bases from V and 2 bases from J, with 14 bases in between. The germline CDR1 and CDR2 sequences are SGHTA and FQGTGA. There are 16 residues in the CDR3. The DNA for the CDR3 is TGTGCCAGCAGCTTTGACGGGAGTCCTCCCTACAATGAGCAGTTCTTC. Translating gives CASSFDGSPPYNEQFF.

The V call is TRBV11-2, the J call TRBJ2-1, with D possibly matching TRBD2 (6 bases). CDR3 length: 13 residues. V gave up 2 bases and J gave up 12 bases, with 14 bases separating them. Germline V CDR1 and CDR2: SGHAT, FQNNGV. The CDR3 sequence is CASSLPQKGGQFF. The CDR3, as DNA: TGTGCCAGCAGCTTACCCCAGAAGGGAGGGCAGTTCTTC.

V gene TRBV3-1 (or the pseudogene TRBV3-2) combines with J gene TRBJ1-5; D is perhaps TRBD1 (5 bases). Trimming took off 1 base at V and 2 bases at J, with 12 bases between the two ends. Germline assignment: CDR1 LGHDT and CDR2 YNNKEL (reference sequence). This CDR3 comprises 16 residues. CDR3 residues: CASSQAWGGGNQPQHF. CDR3 nucleotide sequence: TGTGCCAGCAGCCAAGCCTGGGGGGGAGGCAATCAGCCCCAGCATTTT.

This chain joins TRBV7-2 and TRBJ2-5, with 7 bases fitting TRBD1. Germline assignment: CDR1 SGHTA and CDR2 FQGNSA. The CDR3 covers 11 residues. Trimming cost V 4 bases and J 9 bases; bases outside gene matches: 2. The CDR3, as DNA: TGTGCCAGCAGCTGGGGACAGTCCCAGTACTTC. Translating gives CASSWGQSQYF.

The chain has TRBV7-9 and TRBJ2-1; 13 nucleotides agree with TRBD2. Germline V lookup: CDR1 SEHNR, CDR2 FQNEAQ (reference sequence). This CDR3 has 17 residues. V lost 3 bases, J lost 2 bases, and 4 bases stayed unmatched. CDR3 DNA: TGTGCCAGCAGCTTGCCTGGACTAGCGGGAGCCTACAATGAGCAGTTCTTC. This gives the protein CASSLPGLAGAYNEQFF.

The chain uses TRBV5-5 and TRBJ2-7; a possible D gene is TRBD1 (7 bases). The length of the CDR3 is 13 residues. The germline V and J ends were trimmed by 3 bases and 4 bases, with 11 bases remaining between them. CDR1 SGHKS and CDR2 YYEKEE come from the germline V gene (reference sequence). CDR3 amino acids: CASSSQGGYEQYF. The CDR3 DNA follows: TGTGCCAGCAGCTCCCAGGGGGGTTACGAGCAGTACTTC.

This chain joins TRBV7-2 and TRBJ2-1; D is ambiguous. CDR1 is SGHTA and CDR2 is FQGNSA in the germline V gene. With 1 base removed from V and 7 bases from J, the gap between germline ends came to 14 bases. The CDR3 consists of 15 residues. CDR3 sequence (DNA): TGTGCCAGCAGCTTAGTCGAGTGGGCTGGAAATGAGCAGTTCTTC. It is translated as CASSLVEWAGNEQFF.

The chain carries TRBV3-1 (or the pseudogene TRBV3-2) and TRBJ1-2, with a tentative D call TRBD1 (5 bases). Trimming pared 2 bases from V and 2 bases from J, leaving 15 bases between. This CDR3 has 16 amino acids. Germline V CDR1 and CDR2: LGHDT, YNNKEL (reference sequence). CDR3 in amino acids: CASSQLGAQQNYGYTF. The CDR3 bases are TGTGCCAGCAGCCAACTAGGGGCCCAGCAGAACTATGGCTACACCTTC.

The chain joins TRBV25-1 to TRBJ1-5; D unresolved. The V and J ends lost 4 bases and 1 base respectively, with 14 bases between them. The CDR3 extends over 16 amino acids. The germline V gene encodes CDR1 MGHDK and CDR2 SYGVNS. The DNA for the CDR3 is TGTGCCAGCAGTGTTCGGTTCCGAGAAAGCAATCAGCCCCAGCATTTT. It specifies CASSVRFRESNQPQHF. Combining the CDR3 with reference TRBV25-1 and TRBJ1-5 gives the whole variable domain EADIYQTPRYLVIGTGKKITLECSQTMGHDKMYWYQQDPGMELHLIHYSYGVNSTEKGDLSSESTVSRIRTEHFPLTLESARPSHTSQYLCASSVRFRESNQPQHFGDGTRLSIL.

This chain connects TRBV4-1 to TRBJ2-7, with 7 bases that match TRBD2. The CDR3 has 17 amino acids. Germline CDR1 and CDR2: MGHRA and YSYEKL. The junction had 11 bases not matched to a gene; V was cut back by 0 bases and J by 3 bases. Here the CDR3 DNA reads TGCGCCAGCAGCCAAGATCCGGGAGGACGGATTTTCTACGAGCAGTACTTC. Protein sequence: CASSQDPGGRIFYEQYF.

The CDR3 loop is CASSRNSQGYEQYF. In nucleotides, the CDR3 is TGTGCCAGCAGCCGCAACTCACAGGGGTACGAGCAGTACTTC. The chain has TRBV7-2 and TRBJ2-7, with TRBD1 matching 7 bases. The V segment lost 5 bases and the J segment 4 bases; nucleotides outside the gene matches: 8. Germline V gene lookup returns CDR1 SGHTA and CDR2 FQGNSA. The CDR3 runs to 14 residues.

The chain links TRBV7-2 to TRBJ2-1, with 8 nucleotides matching TRBD2. The CDR3 length is 17 residues. Germline-derived CDR1 and CDR2 are SGHTA and FQGNSA. J was trimmed by 0 bases and V by 5 bases; bases with no gene match: 9. The CDR3 loop reads CASSTPSGTSSYNEQFF. The CDR3 DNA reads as TGTGCCAGCAGCACACCGTCCGGGACTAGCTCCTACAATGAGCAGTTCTTC. Filled out from reference TRBV7-2 and TRBJ2-1, the complete variable domain reads GAGVSQSPSNKVTEKGKDVELRCDPISGHTALYWYRQSLGQGLEFLIYFQGNSAPDKSGLPSDRFSAERTGGSVSTLTIQRTQQEDSAVYLCASSTPSGTSSYNEQFFGPGTRLTVL.

This clone was seen only once. V and J are TRBV2 and TRBJ2-3; 10 nucleotides agree with TRBD1. V gave up 6 bases and J gave up 4 bases; unmatched junction bases: 7. CDR1 SNHLY and CDR2 FYNNEI come from the germline V gene. This CDR3 has 15 residues. CDR3 DNA: TGTGCCAGCAGCCCTCCGGGACAGGGGCCAGATACGCAGTATTTT. This sequence encodes CASSPPGQGPDTQYF.

This sequence joins TRBV5-1 and TRBJ2-2; possible D gene TRBD1, 6 bases. Per germline, CDR1 SGHRS and CDR2 YFSETQ. The V and J ends lost 0 bases and 11 bases respectively, with 17 bases between them. The CDR3 length is 15 residues. The CDR3 sequence is CASSLADQGTIELFF. The CDR3, as DNA: TGCGCCAGCAGCTTGGCCGACCAGGGGACGATTGAGCTGTTTTTT.

The sample holds a few counts of this clone. The chain links TRBV4-2 to TRBJ1-4, with TRBD1 identical over 9 bases. Germline loops: CDR1 LGHNA, CDR2 YNFKEQ. The J segment lost 3 bases and the V segment lost 4 bases, leaving 6 bases of the junction unmatched. This CDR3 is built from 16 residues. CDR3 nucleotides: TGTGCCAGCAGCCCCGGACAGGGGACGGCTAATGAAAAACTGTTTTTT. Translated, it gives CASSPGQGTANEKLFF.

The chain is built from TRBV28 and TRBJ2-1, with 8 bases matching TRBD2. V lost 8 bases and J lost 6; bases outside the gene matches: 6. In germline, CDR1 is MDHEN, CDR2 SYDVKM. There are 13 residues in the CDR3. The DNA for the CDR3 is TGTGCCAGCGGACCTGGGACTAGCAATGAGCAGTTCTTC. Protein sequence: CASGPGTSNEQFF.

The chain carries TRBV5-1 and TRBJ1-5; 7 bases line up with TRBD1. From germline, CDR1 is SGHRS and CDR2 YFSETQ. The V segment lost 0 bases and the J segment 5 bases; nucleotides outside the gene matches: 2. CDR3 length equals 14 residues. For the CDR3, the DNA is TGCGCCAGCAGCTTGGGAGGGGGCGATCAGCCCCAGCATTTT. Translating it yields CASSLGGGDQPQHF.

The chain couples TRBV7-9 to TRBJ2-7, with D tentatively TRBD2 (5 bases). The V and J ends lost 1 base and 0 bases respectively, with 22 bases between them. The V gene's germline CDR1 is SEHNR and CDR2 FQNEAQ (reference sequence). The CDR3 has 19 residues. CDR3 nucleotides: TGTGCCAGCAGCTTAGGAATACTTGGGCGAGAGCGGAGCTCCTACGAGCAGTACTTC. Translating it yields CASSLGILGRERSSYEQYF.

This clone was recorded once. This rearrangement joins TRBV12-3 or TRBV12-4 to TRBJ2-7, with a weak D call TRBD2 (5 bases). V lost 6 bases, J lost 2 bases, and 11 bases lay in between. CDR3 size: 13 residues. In nucleotides, the CDR3 is TGTGCCAGCAGCCCCGGAGGAGCCTACGAGCAGTACTTC. It translates to CASSPGGAYEQYF.

The V call is TRBV21-1, the J call TRBJ2-7; the D call in the table, TRBD1, was not verified against the DNA. TRBV21-1 is given as a pseudogene. The CDR3 totals 16 residues. CDR3 sequence reads: CASSKWRQGHNYEQYF. CDR3 DNA sequence: TGTGCCAGCAGCAAATGGCGACAGGGCCACAACTACGAGCAGTACTTC.

The J gene is TRBJ2-3, the V gene TRBV28; 8 positions match TRBD2. V lost 7 bases and J lost 9; bases outside the gene matches: 6. Looked up from germline, CDR1 is MDHEN and CDR2 is SYDVKM. There are 12 residues in the CDR3. CDR3 in amino acids: CASNLGLATQYF. Here the CDR3 DNA reads TGTGCCAGCAACCTAGGACTAGCAACGCAGTATTTT.

The rearrangement joins TRBV5-6 to TRBJ2-1; TRBD2 matches at 10 bases. There are 16 residues in the CDR3. CDR1 and CDR2 (germline): SGHDT, YYEEEE. The V gene end was trimmed by 1 base and the J gene end by 7 bases; junction bases not matched to a gene: 8. The CDR3 DNA reads as TGTGCCAGCAGCTTGCAATTGTCTAGCGGGAGAAATGAGCAGTTCTTC. Protein product: CASSLQLSSGRNEQFF.

The CDR3 DNA sequence: TGCGCCAGCAGCACATCCAACACCGGGGAGCTGTTTTTT. Translation gives CASSTSNTGELFF. The rearrangement uses TRBV5-1 and TRBJ2-2; D is ambiguous. Germline assignment: CDR1 SGHRS and CDR2 YFSETQ. The CDR3 totals 13 residues. With 4 bases removed from V and 2 bases from J, the gap between germline ends came to 6 bases.

V is TRBV12-5 and J is TRBJ2-3, with 7 bases identical to TRBD2. This CDR3 comprises 20 residues. V dropped 0 bases and J dropped 1; count of bases not matched to a gene: 16. Germline CDR1 LGHNT, CDR2 FRNRAP. CDR3 residues: CASGLVRRGGILRGTDTQYF. The CDR3 DNA sequence: TGTGCTAGTGGTTTGGTACGCCGGGGAGGGATCTTACGAGGCACAGATACGCAGTATTTT.

The CDR3 DNA reads TGTGCCAGCAGCCTACTCCGGGACATGGGCTCCTACGAGCAGTACTTC. This codes for CASSLLRDMGSYEQYF. The chain employs TRBV6-2 or TRBV6-3 and TRBJ2-7; the D gene is possibly TRBD1 (6 bases). This CDR3 comprises 16 residues. CDR1 MNHEY and CDR2 SVGEGT come from the germline V gene. Trimming cost V 6 bases and J 0 bases, with 18 bases left between them.

The V and J genes are TRBV5-6 and TRBJ2-3; no definite D call. Per the germline V gene, CDR1 is SGHDT and CDR2 is YYEEEE. Trimming took off 4 bases at V and 4 bases at J, with 10 bases between the two ends. This CDR3 has 13 amino acids. The CDR3 region is CASSVAAPDTQYF. CDR3 sequence (DNA): TGTGCCAGCAGCGTCGCAGCGCCAGATACGCAGTATTTT.

CDR3 in DNA: TGTGCCAGCAGTGAAGGTGGGGCAGCCACCTTTAGCGGCCAACCAAACACCATATATTTT. It encodes CASSEGGAATFSGQPNTIYF. The chain employs TRBV2 and TRBJ1-3, with a possible D match to TRBD1 (5 bases). The V end lost 1 base, the J end lost 6 bases, and 28 bases lay between the germline ends. CDR1 and CDR2 (germline): SNHLY, FYNNEI. The CDR3 totals 20 residues.